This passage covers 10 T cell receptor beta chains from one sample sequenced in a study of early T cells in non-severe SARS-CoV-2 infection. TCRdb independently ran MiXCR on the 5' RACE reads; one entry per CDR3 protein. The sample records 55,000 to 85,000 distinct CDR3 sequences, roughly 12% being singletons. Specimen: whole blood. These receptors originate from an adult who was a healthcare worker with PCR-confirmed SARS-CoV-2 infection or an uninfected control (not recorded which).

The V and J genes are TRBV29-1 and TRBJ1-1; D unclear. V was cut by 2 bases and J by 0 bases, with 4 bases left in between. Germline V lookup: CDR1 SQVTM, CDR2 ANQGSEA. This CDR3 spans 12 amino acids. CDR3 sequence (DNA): TGCAGCGTTGAAAAGTTGAACACTGAAGCTTTCTTT. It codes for CSVEKLNTEAFF.

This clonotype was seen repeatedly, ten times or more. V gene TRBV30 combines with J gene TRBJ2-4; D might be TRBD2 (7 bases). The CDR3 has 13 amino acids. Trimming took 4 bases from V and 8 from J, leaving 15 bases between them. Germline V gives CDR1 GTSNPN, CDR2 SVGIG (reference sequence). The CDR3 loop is CAWNVGGGDIQYF. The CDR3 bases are TGTGCCTGGAATGTGGGAGGGGGGGACATTCAGTACTTC.

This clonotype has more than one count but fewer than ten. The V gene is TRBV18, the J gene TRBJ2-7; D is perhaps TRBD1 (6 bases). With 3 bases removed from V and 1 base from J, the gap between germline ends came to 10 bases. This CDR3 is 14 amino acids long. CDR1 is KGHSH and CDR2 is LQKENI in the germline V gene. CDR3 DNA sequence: TGTGCCAGCTCACCCTCAGGGGATTCCTACGAGCAGTACTTC. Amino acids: CASSPSGDSYEQYF.

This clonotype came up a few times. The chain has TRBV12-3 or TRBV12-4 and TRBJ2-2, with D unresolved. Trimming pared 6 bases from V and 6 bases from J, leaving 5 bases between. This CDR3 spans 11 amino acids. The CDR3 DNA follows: TGTGCCAGCAGCAGCCCCGGGGAGCTGTTTTTT. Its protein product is CASSSPGELFF.

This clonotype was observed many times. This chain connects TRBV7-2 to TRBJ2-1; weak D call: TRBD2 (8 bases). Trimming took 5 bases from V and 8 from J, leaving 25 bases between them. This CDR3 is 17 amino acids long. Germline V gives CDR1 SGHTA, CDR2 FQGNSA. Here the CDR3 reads CASSPREGAEAWHEQFF. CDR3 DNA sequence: TGTGCCAGCAGCCCCCGGGAGGGGGCCGAGGCTTGGCATGAGCAGTTCTTC.

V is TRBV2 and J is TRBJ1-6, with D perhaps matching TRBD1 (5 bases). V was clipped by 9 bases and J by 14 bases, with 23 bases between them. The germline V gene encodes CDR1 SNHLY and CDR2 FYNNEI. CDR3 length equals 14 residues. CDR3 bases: TGTGCCAGTGGTGAGACAGTCTGGGGTTCGGCCCTCCACTTT. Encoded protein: CASGETVWGSALHF.

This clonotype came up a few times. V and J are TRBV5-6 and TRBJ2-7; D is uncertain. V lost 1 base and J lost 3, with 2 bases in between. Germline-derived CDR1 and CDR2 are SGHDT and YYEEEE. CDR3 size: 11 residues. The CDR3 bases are TGTGCCAGCAGCTTGTTCTACGAGCAGTACTTC. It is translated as CASSLFYEQYF.

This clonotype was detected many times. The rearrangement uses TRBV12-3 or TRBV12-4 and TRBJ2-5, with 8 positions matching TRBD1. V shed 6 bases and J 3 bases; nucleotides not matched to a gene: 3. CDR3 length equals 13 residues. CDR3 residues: CASRLTGEETQYF. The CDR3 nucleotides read TGTGCCAGCAGGTTGACAGGGGAAGAGACCCAGTACTTC.

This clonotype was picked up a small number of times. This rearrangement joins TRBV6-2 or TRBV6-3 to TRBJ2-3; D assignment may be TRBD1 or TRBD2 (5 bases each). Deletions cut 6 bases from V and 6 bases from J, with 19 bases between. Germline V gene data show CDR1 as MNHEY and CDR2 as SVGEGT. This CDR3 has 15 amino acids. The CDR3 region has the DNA TGTGCCAGCAGGGGTCCTCCCCGGGGCCGGGATACGCAGTATTTT. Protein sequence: CASRGPPRGRDTQYF.

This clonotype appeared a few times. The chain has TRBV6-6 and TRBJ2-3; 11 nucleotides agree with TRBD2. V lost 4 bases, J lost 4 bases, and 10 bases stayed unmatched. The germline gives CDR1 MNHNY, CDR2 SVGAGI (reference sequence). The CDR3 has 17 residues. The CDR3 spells CASSSGTSGKKADTQYF. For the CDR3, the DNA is TGTGCCAGCAGTTCGGGGACTAGCGGAAAGAAGGCAGATACGCAGTATTTT.